The 18 T cell receptor beta chains in this list originate from one sample, sequenced in a study of spatial heterogeneity in lung cancer. Their specific antigens are unknown. As to time point: sample taken at primary tumor resection. Regarding the study as a whole: One measure, the expanded intratumoral alpha and beta TCR count, tracked tumor mutation counts.

TCRdb called the 5' RACE reads again in MiXCR, with one record for every CDR3 protein. The profile shows some 25,000 distinct CDR3 sequences, around 7.4% of them singletons. The material sequenced was lung tumor tissue, taken at surgery. These receptor sequences come from a male donor with early-stage non-small cell lung cancer.

Of note for this clonotype: An end of the junction differs from the germline gene, which may be a read error. The chain has TRBV20-1 and TRBJ2-7, with D tentatively TRBD1 or TRBD2 (5 bases each). Looked up from germline, CDR1 is DFQATT and CDR2 is SNEGSKA (reference sequence). There are 12 residues in the CDR3. The CDR3 spells CSARGSPGQQSF. DNA for the CDR3: TGCAGTGCGAGGGGCAGCCCTGGGCAGCAGAGTTTC.

Many counts were recorded for this clonotype. The chain employs TRBV6-6 and TRBJ2-5, with D perhaps matching TRBD1 or TRBD2 (5 bases each). Trimming removed 0 bases at V and 1 base at J, with 6 bases between. The germline gives CDR1 MNHNY, CDR2 SVGAGI (reference sequence). The CDR3 is 14 residues long. CDR3 sequence (DNA): TGTGCCAGCAGTTACTCGAGGGGCCAAGAGACCCAGTACTTC. It specifies CASSYSRGQETQYF.

The table lists this clonotype with many counts. The rearrangement uses TRBV6-2 or TRBV6-3 and TRBJ2-7, with D possibly being TRBD1 or TRBD2 (5 bases each). V was cut by 5 bases and J by 2 bases, with 13 bases left in between. The germline CDR1 and CDR2 sequences are MNHEY and SVGEGT. There are 14 residues in the CDR3. Written as DNA, the CDR3 is TGTGCCAGCAGTACCTCAAGGGGAGCCTACGAGCAGTACTTC. This sequence encodes CASSTSRGAYEQYF.

This clonotype appeared many times. The chain joins TRBV7-9 to TRBJ2-7; D might be TRBD1 (7 bases). CDR1 and CDR2 from the germline V gene are SEHNR and FQNEAQ (reference sequence). With 5 bases removed from V and 6 bases from J, the gap between germline ends came to 17 bases. CDR3 length equals 14 residues. In DNA form, the CDR3 reads TGTGCCAGCAGCCGCGACAGGGAGGTTAGCGAGCAGTACTTC. Protein sequence: CASSRDREVSEQYF.

This clonotype was counted many times. The chain joins TRBV4-2 to TRBJ1-5; 8 nucleotides match TRBD1. Germline V lookup: CDR1 LGHNA, CDR2 YNFKEQ. This CDR3 is built from 16 residues. With 5 bases clipped from V and 5 bases from J, the junction kept 11 bases outside the gene matches. The CDR3 loop is CASSKLTGERDQPQHF. The CDR3 coding sequence is TGTGCCAGCAGCAAACTGACAGGGGAGAGAGATCAGCCCCAGCATTTT.

This clonotype was recorded a few times. The chain combines TRBV5-1 with TRBJ2-2; no firm D call. Germline CDR1 reads SGHRS; CDR2 reads YFSETQ. V was clipped by 0 bases and J by 1 base, with 7 bases between them. The CDR3 spans 15 residues. CDR3 DNA sequence: TGCGCCAGCAGCTTGGGCAACTGGAACACCGGGGAGCTGTTTTTT. This gives the protein CASSLGNWNTGELFF.

This clonotype was detected many times. This sequence joins TRBV28 and TRBJ2-7, with 11 bases lining up with TRBD2. Germline V gives CDR1 MDHEN, CDR2 SYDVKM. The CDR3 extends over 15 amino acids. Unmatched junction bases numbered 6, after V lost 6 bases and J lost 2 bases. This chain's CDR3 is CASRNSGGAAYEQYF. CDR3 coding DNA: TGTGCCAGCAGGAATAGCGGGGGGGCGGCCTACGAGCAGTACTTC.

The chain couples TRBV29-1 to TRBJ2-7, with a possible D match to TRBD2 (6 bases). This CDR3 comprises 12 residues. Trimming cost V 7 bases and J 3 bases, with 13 bases left between them. CDR1 is SQVTM, CDR2 ANQGSEA, per germline. The CDR3 nucleotides read TGCAGCGGCCGGGACTCCCGCTACGAGCAGTACTTC. This translates into CSGRDSRYEQYF.

The V call is TRBV5-1, the J call TRBJ1-5, with 7 bases identical to TRBD1. Looked up from germline, CDR1 is SGHRS and CDR2 is YFSETQ. The ends lost 5 bases at V and 4 bases at J; junction bases unmatched: 3. The CDR3 is 13 residues long. The DNA for the CDR3 is TGCGCCAGCAGGTCGGACAGGAATCAGCCCCAGCATTTT. It translates to CASRSDRNQPQHF.

The gene calls are TRBV11-2 and TRBJ2-3; D may correspond to TRBD1 or TRBD2 (5 bases each). The CDR3 is made up of 15 amino acids. In germline, CDR1 is SGHAT, CDR2 FQNNGV. Trimming pared 1 base from V and 1 base from J, leaving 9 bases between. The CDR3 spells CASSLGGFGTDTQYF. The DNA for the CDR3 is TGTGCCAGCAGCTTAGGGGGGTTCGGCACAGATACGCAGTATTTT. Complete variable domain (other parts from reference TRBV11-2 and TRBJ2-3): EAGVAQSPRYKIIEKRQSVAFWCNPISGHATLYWYQQILGQGPKLLIQFQNNGVVDDSQLPKDRFSAERLKGVDSTLKIQPAKLEDSAVYLCASSLGGFGTDTQYFGPGTRLTVL.

This clonotype was counted many times. This sequence joins TRBV6-1 and TRBJ2-7; D remains unclear. Trimming removed 4 bases at V and 1 base at J, with 5 bases between. This CDR3 comprises 12 residues. Germline V gives CDR1 MNHNS, CDR2 SASEGT. The CDR3 here is CASSVQSYEQYF. CDR3 sequence (DNA): TGTGCCAGCAGTGTACAGTCCTACGAGCAGTACTTC.

Ten or more counts support this clonotype. The chain carries TRBV20-1 and TRBJ2-4, with TRBD1 as a possible D gene (5 bases). Germline CDR1 is DFQATT and CDR2 is SNEGSKA (reference sequence). The CDR3 consists of 15 residues. With 1 base removed from V and 2 bases from J, the gap between germline ends came to 12 bases. The CDR3 loop reads CSARVGRAPKNIQYF. CDR3 coding DNA: TGCAGTGCTAGAGTCGGCAGGGCCCCCAAAAACATTCAGTACTTC.

This clonotype was observed a few times. This chain uses TRBV12-3 or TRBV12-4 with TRBJ1-4; D call uncertain. CDR3 length: 13 amino acids. The V end lost 8 bases, the J end lost 5 bases, and 12 bases lay between the germline ends. CDR3 sequence reads: CASRRGVNEKLFF. In nucleotides, the CDR3 is TGTGCCAGCCGTAGAGGAGTGAATGAAAAACTGTTTTTT.

This clonotype has ten or more counts. The chain is built from TRBV28 and TRBJ1-2; unclear D gene. Germline assignment: CDR1 MDHEN and CDR2 SYDVKM. The CDR3 has 12 residues. Trimming removed 3 bases at V and 7 bases at J, with 9 bases between. CDR3: CASSFLGGGYTF. Here the CDR3 DNA reads TGTGCCAGCAGTTTTCTCGGAGGTGGCTACACCTTC.

This sequence joins TRBV20-1 and TRBJ2-1; D uncertain. The CDR3 consists of 16 residues. V lost 5 bases and J 5 bases, leaving 22 bases between the germline ends. The germline V gene encodes CDR1 DFQATT and CDR2 SNEGSKA (reference sequence). DNA for the CDR3: TGCAGTGCTCTTACCCCCCTCGGTAACACACACAATGAGCAGTTCTTC. Translation gives CSALTPLGNTHNEQFF.

The CDR3 here is CASSLGGRVNQPQHF. The CDR3 nucleotides read TGTGCCAGCAGCTTAGGAGGCAGGGTCAATCAGCCCCAGCATTTT. This chain uses TRBV11-2 with TRBJ1-5; the D gene is possibly TRBD1 (5 bases). Germline V CDR1 and CDR2: SGHAT, FQNNGV. V was trimmed by 1 base and J by 3 bases, leaving 10 bases between them. The length of the CDR3 is 15 residues.

The chain employs TRBV6-2 or TRBV6-3 and TRBJ2-2; a weak D match, TRBD2 (6 bases). V was trimmed by 6 bases and J by 8 bases, leaving 13 bases between them. The CDR3 has 13 amino acids. In germline, CDR1 is MNHEY, CDR2 SVGEGT. The CDR3 sequence is CASRESGVGELFF. The CDR3 DNA sequence: TGTGCCAGCAGAGAGTCGGGGGTTGGGGAGCTGTTTTTT.

Comments on this clonotype: At one end, the junction sequence differs from germline, possibly due to a read error. The chain recombines TRBV12-3 or TRBV12-4 with TRBJ1-6; possibly TRBD1 for D (5 bases). The CDR3 loop spans 14 amino acids. CDR3 bases: TGTGCCATCAGATTGGGGGGGTCCCGTTCACCCCGCCACTTT. This encodes CAIRLGGSRSPRHF.